The rows below give T cell receptor beta chains drawn from one sample of a study of cytomegalovirus exposure and HLA in healthy donors. Clones were read by immunoSEQ multiplex PCR, and TCRdb kept only the in-frame ones, dropping some. The table lists over 150,000 clones, around four fifths of them singletons. Sequenced material: PBMCs. These receptors all stem from a woman in her 50s in good health and CMV-seropositive. CDR3s include the opening cysteine and the closing phenylalanine or tryptophan. A D gene is named only where the DNA matches it firmly. Part of the rows lack a size; the others show once, few, many or a class for expanded clones.

j_call: TRBJ1-6; d_call: TRBD1; v_call: TRBV5-1; cdr3_length: 14; clone_size: few; cdr3_aa: CASSRDSRDSPLHF; cdr3_nt: TGCGCCAGCAGCCGGGACAGCCGGGATTCACCCCTCCACTTT
j_call: TRBJ1-1; d_call: TRBD1; v_call: TRBV4-2; cdr3_length: 15; clone_size: .; cdr3_aa: CASSQGGQGGTEAFF; cdr3_nt: TGTGCCAGCAGCCAAGGAGGACAGGGAGGGACTGAAGCTTTCTTT
j_call: TRBJ2-1; d_call: .; v_call: TRBV7-2; cdr3_length: 15; clone_size: .; cdr3_aa: CASSLRRGRNNEQFF; cdr3_nt: TGTGCCAGCAGCTTAAGACGGGGGAGGAACAATGAGCAGTTCTTC
j_call: TRBJ1-4; d_call: .; v_call: TRBV6-5; cdr3_length: 15; clone_size: .; cdr3_aa: CASSLGGGANEKLFF; cdr3_nt: TGTGCCAGCAGCCTCGGTGGGGGGGCTAATGAAAAACTGTTTTTT
j_call: TRBJ1-1; d_call: TRBD1; v_call: TRBV6-5; cdr3_length: 14; clone_size: .; cdr3_aa: CASSRGQLNTEAFF; cdr3_nt: TGTGCCAGCAGTCGGGGACAGTTGAACACTGAAGCTTTCTTT
j_call: TRBJ2-5; d_call: .; v_call: TRBV5-4; cdr3_length: 14; clone_size: few; cdr3_aa: CASSLGQAPVAQYF; cdr3_nt: TGTGCCAGCAGCTTGGGACAGGCTCCGGTGGCCCAGTACTTC
j_call: TRBJ1-2; d_call: TRBD1; v_call: TRBV4-2; cdr3_length: 16; clone_size: .; cdr3_aa: CASSPAGTGGNYGYTF; cdr3_nt: TGTGCCAGCAGCCCAGCCGGGACAGGGGGCAACTATGGCTACACCTTC
j_call: TRBJ2-1; d_call: TRBD2; v_call: TRBV19; cdr3_length: 16; clone_size: .; cdr3_aa: CASSLRLAGGYNEQFF; cdr3_nt: TGTGCCAGTAGTCTGAGACTAGCGGGGGGCTACAATGAGCAGTTCTTC
j_call: TRBJ2-1; d_call: TRBD2; v_call: TRBV5-1; cdr3_length: 16; clone_size: .; cdr3_aa: CASKASGGAGYNEQFF; cdr3_nt: TGCGCCAGCAAAGCGAGCGGGGGGGCCGGGTACAATGAGCAGTTCTTC
j_call: TRBJ2-7; d_call: TRBD2; v_call: TRBV18; cdr3_length: 20; clone_size: .; cdr3_aa: CASSPRDSGGIPWSSYEQYF; cdr3_nt: TGTGCCAGCTCACCACGGGATAGCGGGGGTATTCCGTGGAGCTCCTACGAGCAGTACTTC
j_call: TRBJ1-3; d_call: .; v_call: TRBV7-9; cdr3_length: 16; clone_size: .; cdr3_aa: CSSSLEPLFSGNTIYF; cdr3_nt: TGTTCCAGCAGCTTAGAGCCGCTCTTCTCTGGAAACACCATATATTTT
j_call: TRBJ1-1; d_call: .; v_call: TRBV27; cdr3_length: 15; clone_size: .; cdr3_aa: CASSPDRTPNTEAFF; cdr3_nt: TGTGCCAGCAGTCCAGACAGGACGCCTAACACTGAAGCTTTCTTT
j_call: TRBJ1-1; d_call: TRBD1; v_call: TRBV18; cdr3_length: 15; clone_size: .; cdr3_aa: CASSRTQDRRTEAFF; cdr3_nt: TGTGCCAGCTCTCGAACCCAGGACAGGAGGACTGAAGCTTTCTTT
j_call: TRBJ2-2; d_call: .; v_call: TRBV5-1; cdr3_length: 15; clone_size: .; cdr3_aa: CVSSLIRGNTGELFF; cdr3_nt: TGCGTCAGCAGCTTGATCCGGGGTAACACCGGGGAGCTGTTTTTT
j_call: TRBJ1-2; d_call: .; v_call: TRBV6-6; cdr3_length: 13; clone_size: .; cdr3_aa: CASSLDENYGYTF; cdr3_nt: TGTGCCAGCAGCCTAGACGAGAACTATGGCTACACCTTC
j_call: TRBJ1-1; d_call: .; v_call: TRBV18; cdr3_length: 16; clone_size: .; cdr3_aa: CASSPPSQGMNTEAFF; cdr3_nt: TGTGCCAGCTCACCACCATCCCAGGGAATGAACACTGAAGCTTTCTTT
j_call: TRBJ1-1; d_call: TRBD1; v_call: TRBV30; cdr3_length: 16; clone_size: .; cdr3_aa: CAWTTGTGGADTEAFF; cdr3_nt: TGTGCCTGGACCACCGGGACAGGGGGCGCCGACACTGAAGCTTTCTTT
j_call: TRBJ1-4; d_call: .; v_call: TRBV5-4; cdr3_length: 14; clone_size: .; cdr3_aa: CASSPAGGNEKLFF; cdr3_nt: TGTGCCAGCAGCCCCGCCGGGGGAAACGAAAAACTGTTTTTT
j_call: TRBJ1-4; d_call: .; v_call: TRBV4-2; cdr3_length: 12; clone_size: .; cdr3_aa: CASSQDGLYPFF; cdr3_nt: TGTGCCAGCAGCCAAGATGGACTCTACCCGTTTTTT
j_call: TRBJ1-5; d_call: .; v_call: TRBV19; cdr3_length: 15; clone_size: .; cdr3_aa: CASSARSVNRQPQHF; cdr3_nt: TGTGCCAGTAGTGCCCGGTCGGTCAACAGACAGCCCCAGCATTTT
j_call: TRBJ1-1; d_call: .; v_call: TRBV27; cdr3_length: 13; clone_size: .; cdr3_aa: CASIHSSRNEAFF; cdr3_nt: TGTGCCAGCATCCATTCTTCCAGGAATGAAGCTTTCTTT
j_call: TRBJ2-7; d_call: TRBD2; v_call: TRBV19; cdr3_length: 13; clone_size: .; cdr3_aa: CASSSGGTREQYF; cdr3_nt: TGTGCCAGTAGTAGCGGGGGGACGCGGGAGCAGTACTTC
j_call: TRBJ1-5; d_call: .; v_call: TRBV6-5; cdr3_length: 15; clone_size: .; cdr3_aa: CASTLIIVDNQPQHF; cdr3_nt: TGTGCCAGCACCTTAATCATAGTAGACAATCAGCCCCAGCATTTT
j_call: TRBJ2-1; d_call: .; v_call: TRBV9; cdr3_length: 18; clone_size: .; cdr3_aa: CASSVGSRGPWPYNEQFF; cdr3_nt: TGTGCCAGCAGCGTAGGGTCGCGGGGGCCATGGCCCTACAATGAGCAGTTCTTC
j_call: TRBJ1-4; d_call: .; v_call: TRBV27; cdr3_length: 14; clone_size: .; cdr3_aa: CASSLLGLQEKLFF; cdr3_nt: TGTGCCAGCAGTTTATTGGGCCTCCAGGAAAAACTGTTTTTT
j_call: TRBJ2-2; d_call: TRBD1; v_call: TRBV5-1; cdr3_length: 16; clone_size: .; cdr3_aa: CASSLEQGAIAGELFF; cdr3_nt: TGCGCCAGCAGCTTGGAACAGGGGGCCATAGCCGGGGAGCTGTTTTTT
j_call: TRBJ1-2; d_call: .; v_call: TRBV5-6; cdr3_length: 12; clone_size: .; cdr3_aa: CASSSLSGEHTF; cdr3_nt: TGTGCCAGCAGCTCCTTATCCGGGGAACACACCTTC
j_call: TRBJ1-4; d_call: .; v_call: TRBV7-9; cdr3_length: 16; clone_size: .; cdr3_aa: CASSLGTGRPFWGLFF; cdr3_nt: TGTGCCAGCAGCTTAGGAACAGGGCGGCCGTTCTGGGGACTGTTTTTT
j_call: TRBJ1-2; d_call: .; v_call: TRBV29-1; cdr3_length: 12; clone_size: once; cdr3_aa: CSVDVQSYGYTF; cdr3_nt: TGCAGCGTTGACGTACAGAGCTATGGCTACACCTTC
j_call: TRBJ1-1; d_call: TRBD1; v_call: TRBV19; cdr3_length: 12; clone_size: once; cdr3_aa: CASSPQGVGAFF; cdr3_nt: TGTGCCAGTAGTCCACAGGGGGTCGGAGCTTTCTTT
j_call: TRBJ1-3; d_call: TRBD1; v_call: TRBV5-1; cdr3_length: 17; clone_size: .; cdr3_aa: CASSTGTGDISGNTIYF; cdr3_nt: TGCGCCAGCAGCACAGGGACAGGCGACATCTCTGGAAACACCATATATTTT
j_call: TRBJ1-1; d_call: TRBD1; v_call: TRBV6-5; cdr3_length: 14; clone_size: few; cdr3_aa: CASRQGLMDTEAFF; cdr3_nt: TGTGCCAGCAGACAGGGGCTTATGGACACTGAAGCTTTCTTT
j_call: TRBJ2-7; d_call: .; v_call: TRBV5-4; cdr3_length: 15; clone_size: once; cdr3_aa: CASSLVGGASYEQYF; cdr3_nt: TGTGCCAGCAGCTTGGTTGGCGGGGCGTCCTACGAGCAGTACTTC
j_call: TRBJ2-3; d_call: .; v_call: TRBV7-8; cdr3_length: 11; clone_size: .; cdr3_aa: CASSSTDTQYF; cdr3_nt: TGTGCCAGCAGCTCTACAGATACGCAGTATTTT
j_call: TRBJ2-7; d_call: TRBD2; v_call: TRBV11-3; cdr3_length: 15; clone_size: few; cdr3_aa: CASSFGSGETYEQYF; cdr3_nt: TGTGCCAGCAGCTTTGGTAGCGGGGAGACCTACGAGCAGTACTTC
j_call: TRBJ2-7; d_call: TRBD2; v_call: TRBV9; cdr3_length: 14; clone_size: .; cdr3_aa: CASSVGLEGYEQYF; cdr3_nt: TGTGCCAGCAGCGTGGGACTAGAGGGGTACGAGCAGTACTTC
j_call: TRBJ1-3; d_call: .; v_call: TRBV7-9; cdr3_length: 14; clone_size: .; cdr3_aa: CASSLITPGNTIYF; cdr3_nt: TGTGCCAGCAGCTTAATCACACCAGGAAACACCATATATTTT
j_call: TRBJ1-6; d_call: TRBD1; v_call: TRBV5-1; cdr3_length: 14; clone_size: .; cdr3_aa: CASSWGTEHSPLHF; cdr3_nt: TGCGCCAGCAGCTGGGGGACAGAGCATTCACCCCTCCACTTT
j_call: TRBJ2-7; d_call: .; v_call: TRBV19; cdr3_length: 13; clone_size: .; cdr3_aa: CASSVGLSYEQYF; cdr3_nt: TGTGCCAGTAGTGTAGGACTATCCTACGAGCAGTACTTC
j_call: TRBJ2-7; d_call: .; v_call: TRBV6-1; cdr3_length: 14; clone_size: .; cdr3_aa: CASSERAGVNEQYF; cdr3_nt: TGTGCCAGCAGTGAAAGGGCAGGGGTCAACGAGCAGTACTTC
j_call: TRBJ2-7; d_call: .; v_call: TRBV30; cdr3_length: 12; clone_size: .; cdr3_aa: CAWALATMEQYF; cdr3_nt: TGTGCCTGGGCCCTCGCGACTATGGAGCAGTACTTC
j_call: TRBJ2-7; d_call: .; v_call: TRBV2; cdr3_length: 13; clone_size: .; cdr3_aa: CASTEYRDYEQYF; cdr3_nt: TGTGCCAGCACGGAGTACCGGGACTACGAGCAGTACTTC
j_call: TRBJ1-1; d_call: .; v_call: TRBV6-6; cdr3_length: 16; clone_size: .; cdr3_aa: CASSYLPGELNTEAFF; cdr3_nt: TGTGCCAGCAGTTACCTCCCAGGGGAGTTGAACACTGAAGCTTTCTTT
j_call: TRBJ1-1; d_call: .; v_call: TRBV30; cdr3_length: 11; clone_size: few; cdr3_aa: CAWSQGFEAFF; cdr3_nt: TGTGCCTGGAGTCAGGGATTTGAAGCTTTCTTT
j_call: TRBJ1-2; d_call: TRBD1; v_call: TRBV19; cdr3_length: 16; clone_size: .; cdr3_aa: CASSPRTGSGPYGYTF; cdr3_nt: TGTGCCAGTAGTCCGAGGACAGGGTCGGGACCCTATGGCTACACCTTC
j_call: TRBJ1-2; d_call: TRBD1; v_call: TRBV11-2; cdr3_length: 15; clone_size: few; cdr3_aa: CASSIRDRSNYGYTF; cdr3_nt: TGTGCCAGCAGCATCCGGGACAGGAGTAACTATGGCTACACCTTC
j_call: TRBJ1-4; d_call: .; v_call: TRBV7-6; cdr3_length: 17; clone_size: .; cdr3_aa: CASSFRSHVATNEKLFF; cdr3_nt: TGTGCCAGCAGCTTCCGTAGCCACGTGGCAACTAATGAAAAACTGTTTTTT
j_call: TRBJ1-4; d_call: .; v_call: TRBV2; cdr3_length: 14; clone_size: .; cdr3_aa: CASKRQGTNEKLFF; cdr3_nt: TGTGCCAGCAAGAGGCAGGGAACTAATGAAAAACTGTTTTTT
j_call: TRBJ2-5; d_call: TRBD2; v_call: TRBV5-1; cdr3_length: 14; clone_size: once; cdr3_aa: CASSPGTSYETQYF; cdr3_nt: TGCGCCAGCAGCCCCGGGACTAGCTACGAGACCCAGTACTTC
j_call: TRBJ2-7; d_call: .; v_call: TRBV5-5; cdr3_length: 14; clone_size: .; cdr3_aa: CASSSGQARDEQYF; cdr3_nt: TGTGCCAGCAGCTCGGGACAAGCCAGGGACGAGCAGTACTTC